This T cell receptor beta chain came from a study of regulatory dendritic cells for organ transplantation. The overall study: Regulatory dendritic cells were monocyte-derived, receiving vitamin D3 on days 0 and 4 and IL-10 on day 4.

Whole-study findings and limits: Memory T cells were less diverse than naive, with memory CD8+ most oligoclonal. Mature dendritic cells appeared to drive more memory CD8+ clonal expansion than regulatory ones.

Per germline, CDR1 WSHSY and CDR2 SAAADI. V was trimmed by 4 bases and J by 0 bases, leaving 13 bases between them. This CDR3 is 16 amino acids long. TCRdb's copy holds only in-frame clones and misses some; the assay was immunoSEQ multiplex PCR. Seen here are about 12,000 clones, around three fifths observed once, and the top ten hold around 1.2%. Worth noting for this clone: Its antigen is not known.

Sorted subsets were CFSE-labeled and cultured less than 6 days with allogeneic dendritic cells. Naive CD45RA+ and memory CD45RO+ CD4+ or CD8+ T cells were FACS-sorted. V is TRBV10-2 and J is TRBJ1-3; possibly TRBD1 for D (6 bases). The receptor was derived from a human donor in good health. The material sequenced was naive CD8+ T cells from blood cultured with dendritic cells. Indicated subset: CD45RA+ naive T cells. CDR3 coding DNA: TGCGCCAGCAGTGTGGGCGACAGGAACTCTGGAAACACCATATATTTT. Translation: CASSVGDRNSGNTIYF.